The text below deals with one T cell receptor (beta chain). Its target is unknown. The data belong to a study of T-cell memory formation after mild COVID-19. TCRdb redid the calling of the 5' RACE reads with MiXCR, one entry per CDR3 protein. The sample has under 400,000 distinct CDR3 sequences, 25% to 30% seen once. Study outcomes and limitations: Pre-infection memory contained some responding clones, which suggested that cross-reactive memory had joined. Shrinking CD4+ clones resided mostly in CM and EM, and CD8+ ones in EMRA.

Germline loops: CDR1 SGHTA, CDR2 FQGTGA. The CDR3 is 14 amino acids. The V and J ends lost 3 bases and 0 bases respectively, with 7 bases between them. The chain carries TRBV7-3 and TRBJ2-3; D remains ambiguous. The receptor's source is an adult woman who had mild COVID-19 (a few samples of this study predate the infection). Cell type and time point are not known. The sample consisted of PBMCs or a T cell subset sorted from them (not recorded which). CDR3 residues: CASSFGSSTDTQYF. The CDR3 DNA is TGTGCCAGCAGCTTTGGCTCTAGCACAGATACGCAGTATTTT. The full variable domain, with the rest looked up from reference TRBV7-3 and TRBJ2-3, is GAGVSQTPSNKVTEKGKYVELRCDPISGHTALYWYRQSLGQGPEFLIYFQGTGAADDSGLPNDRFFAVRPEGSVSTLKIQRTERGDSAVYLCASSFGSSTDTQYFGPGTRLTVL.